This T cell receptor beta chain appears in the sequencing data of a study of blood T cell repertoires in COVID-19. Background on the study: Acute-phase and convalescent COVID-19 samples originated in the United States, Italy and Spain. In each case, the material was cDNA or gDNA derived from T cells, B-cell-depleted T cells, or PBMCs.

In the study's own analysis: Quantification of nucleated cells was approximated via reference gene primer amplification. Repertoires were generated with immunoSEQ multiplex PCR, while TCRdb's copy carries only in-frame clones and drops some. The V and J calls and the clone size are those of that table, but D and trimming were determined from the DNA. The table has 250,000 to 300,000 clones, roughly 90% seen once; the top ten hold over 9%. Comment on this clone: A read error may produce the germline difference seen at one junction end.

The sequenced sample consisted of peripheral blood. This clonotype was sampled from a woman in her twenties or thirties with COVID-19, enrolled during active disease.

The DNA for the CDR3 is TGTGCCAGCAGTGAGTCTCACAGTTCCTACGAGCAGTGCTTC. Residues: CASSESHSSYEQCF. The V call is TRBV2, the J call TRBJ2-7; no reliable D call. In germline, CDR1 is SNHLY, CDR2 FYNNEI. The length of the CDR3 is 14 residues.